A single sample is the source of the 30 T cell receptor beta chains below, sequenced in a study of blood T cell repertoires in COVID-19 (dated by TCRdb to 2019 to 2021). The library was generated by the immunoSEQ multiplex PCR assay. Not all clones reach the TCRdb copy of this immuneACCESS table, which keeps in-frame sequences only. Checked studies attribute under half of the gap to unresolved V genes and leave the rest unexplained. Here the sample has roughly 160,000 clones; less than 90% occur a single time. The top ten clones comprise approximately 6.5% of the sample. The sequenced sample consisted of PBMCs or T cells enriched from blood (not recorded which). The receptors derive from a woman between 45 and 65 years old who had recovered from COVID-19.

This chain uses TRBV5-6 with TRBJ1-2; no clear D. Germline values: CDR1 SGHDT, CDR2 YYEEEE. The CDR3 extends over 13 amino acids. V lost 3 bases, J lost 7 bases, and 13 bases lay in between. The CDR3 DNA follows: TGTGCCAGCAGCTGCACGGTGAGGAGTGGCTACACCTTC. Protein sequence: CASSCTVRSGYTF.

The chain uses TRBV12-3 or TRBV12-4 and TRBJ1-1; D may be TRBD1 (5 bases). V was clipped by 6 bases and J by 6 bases, with 14 bases between them. This CDR3 has 13 amino acids. This CDR3 is CASSRGPGAEAFF. The DNA of the CDR3 is TGTGCCAGCAGCCGAGGGCCGGGGGCTGAAGCTTTCTTT.

The chain uses TRBV13 and TRBJ1-5, with D perhaps TRBD1 (6 bases). Germline CDR1 reads PRHDT; CDR2 reads FYEKMQ (reference sequence). This CDR3 has 14 residues. V lost 0 bases and J 6 bases, leaving 9 bases between the germline ends. Here the CDR3 reads CASSLGGASQPQHF. CDR3 nucleotide sequence: TGTGCCAGCAGCTTAGGGGGGGCAAGTCAGCCCCAGCATTTT.

The chain carries TRBV5-6 and TRBJ2-1; D remains ambiguous. Trimming took off 5 bases at V and 4 bases at J, with 10 bases between the two ends. The CDR3 is made up of 13 amino acids. CDR1 is SGHDT, CDR2 YYEEEE, per germline. The CDR3 bases are TGTGCCAGCAGTTTGAACTGGTACAATGAGCAGTTCTTC. Translating gives CASSLNWYNEQFF.

V usage is TRBV29-1 and J usage is TRBJ1-1; D call uncertain. V gave up 3 bases and J gave up 8 bases, with 10 bases separating them. Germline assignment: CDR1 SQVTM and CDR2 ANQGSEA. The CDR3 spans 11 residues. CDR3 DNA sequence: TGCAGCGTTGATGGGCCGCAAGAAGCTTTCTTT. Translation: CSVDGPQEAFF.

The CDR3 sequence: CATGLDNQPQHF. CDR3 nucleotide sequence: TGTGCGACAGGCTTGGACAATCAGCCCCAGCATTTT. The gene calls are TRBV27 and TRBJ1-5, with a weak D call TRBD1 (6 bases). This CDR3 comprises 12 residues. Per the germline V gene, CDR1 is MNHEY and CDR2 is SMNVEV (reference sequence).

This chain uses TRBV5-1 with TRBJ2-3; D is perhaps TRBD2 (6 bases). The germline V gene has CDR1 SGHRS and CDR2 YFSETQ. The CDR3 extends over 15 amino acids. The V gene lost 0 bases and the J gene lost 6 bases, with 14 bases spanning the gap. The CDR3 DNA reads as TGCGCCAGCAGCTTGGCGGCAGGGAGCGGGGATACGCAGTATTTT. Translated: CASSLAAGSGDTQYF.

The V gene is TRBV30, the J gene TRBJ2-5, with 7 bases identical to TRBD2. Germline assignment: CDR1 GTSNPN and CDR2 SVGIG (reference sequence). The CDR3 is made up of 13 amino acids. Trimming removed 3 bases from V and 3 bases from J; junction bases left unmatched: 4. DNA of the CDR3: TGTGCCTGGAGCTGGCTAGCGGAAGAGACCCAGTACTTC. Translation gives CAWSWLAEETQYF. Full variable domain (outside the CDR3, taken from reference TRBV30 and TRBJ2-5): SQTIHQWPATLVQPVGSPLSLECTVEGTSNPNLYWYRQAAGRGLQLLFYSVGIGQISSEVPQNLSASRPQDRQFILSSKKLLLSDSGFYLCAWSWLAEETQYFGPGTRLLVL.

This chain joins TRBV18 and TRBJ2-1; 7 positions match TRBD1. V shed 5 bases, J shed 5 bases, and the junction held 12 bases outside the gene matches. The V gene's germline CDR1 is KGHSH and CDR2 LQKENI. The CDR3 runs to 16 residues. The CDR3 loop is CASSARMGQTHNEQFF. CDR3 DNA sequence: TGTGCCAGCTCAGCGAGGATGGGACAGACACACAATGAGCAGTTCTTC.

The chain carries TRBV5-8 and TRBJ2-1; TRBD2 matches 16 bases. V was clipped by 3 bases and J by 8 bases; unmatched bases: 11. From germline, CDR1 is SGHTS and CDR2 YDEGEE. This CDR3 region has 18 residues. As DNA, the CDR3 is TGTGCCAGCAGCTATGGGACTAGCGGGAGGGCCGCCTTCGATGAGCAGTTCTTC. Its translation: CASSYGTSGRAAFDEQFF.

The chain carries TRBV5-1 and TRBJ2-1, with 9 bases identical to TRBD2. Losses at the gene ends were 1 base for V and 6 bases for J; bases not matched to a gene: 5. The CDR3 totals 15 residues. Germline CDR1 is SGHRS and CDR2 is YFSETQ. CDR3 sequence: CASSLISGGLNEQFF. The CDR3 DNA sequence: TGCGCCAGCAGCTTGATTAGCGGGGGCCTCAATGAGCAGTTCTTC.

The chain combines TRBV6-1 with TRBJ1-5; D not certain. The germline V and J ends were trimmed by 3 bases and 2 bases, with 11 bases remaining between them. This CDR3 comprises 15 residues. Germline lookup yields CDR1 MNHNS and CDR2 SASEGT. CDR3 region: CASSDGGKGNQPQHF. CDR3 sequence (DNA): TGTGCCAGCAGTGATGGAGGGAAGGGCAATCAGCCCCAGCATTTT.

In this sample, this clone turned up a few times. The chain employs TRBV5-1 and TRBJ2-2, with D tentatively TRBD1 (5 bases). The ends were cut back, 3 bases at V and 4 bases at J, with 10 bases in the middle. Germline V gives CDR1 SGHRS, CDR2 YFSETQ. The CDR3 totals 14 residues. The CDR3 sequence is CASSWTSTTGELFF. CDR3 in DNA: TGCGCCAGCAGCTGGACAAGCACCACCGGGGAGCTGTTTTTT.

J is TRBJ2-3 and V is TRBV27; 12 bases match TRBD2. Germline V gene data show CDR1 as MNHEY and CDR2 as SMNVEV (reference sequence). The length of the CDR3 is 19 residues. V shed 2 bases and J 5 bases; nucleotides not matched to a gene: 14. CDR3 loop: CASSLRAVGVGLAGDTQYF. The CDR3 DNA reads as TGTGCCAGCAGTTTAAGGGCGGTGGGGGTGGGACTAGCGGGAGATACGCAGTATTTT.

V usage is TRBV5-4 and J usage is TRBJ2-7; no reliable D call. The germline V gene encodes CDR1 SGHNT and CDR2 YYREEE (reference sequence). Deletions cut 0 bases from V and 6 bases from J, with 7 bases between. The CDR3 sequence is 12 residues long. The CDR3 spells CASSLASREQYF. The CDR3 DNA sequence: TGTGCCAGCAGCTTGGCGTCTCGCGAGCAGTACTTC.

The gene calls are TRBV7-8 and TRBJ2-5; possible D gene TRBD1, 6 bases. With 3 bases removed from V and 7 bases from J, the gap between germline ends came to 18 bases. Germline-derived CDR1 and CDR2 are SGHVS and FQNEAQ. The CDR3 consists of 15 residues. Here the CDR3 reads CASSLLGAGKGTQYF. The DNA for the CDR3 is TGTGCCAGCAGCTTGTTGGGGGCCGGGAAAGGGACCCAGTACTTC.

The V gene is TRBV5-1, the J gene TRBJ2-3; D is uncertain. CDR3 length equals 16 residues. V dropped 0 bases and J dropped 1 base, with 12 bases sitting between them. The germline CDR1 and CDR2 sequences are SGHRS and YFSETQ. The CDR3 bases are TGCGCCAGCAGCTTGGACGGTCAACTTGGCACAGATACGCAGTATTTT. This encodes CASSLDGQLGTDTQYF.

The chain is built from TRBV3-1 (or the pseudogene TRBV3-2) and TRBJ2-7; TRBD2 matches at 7 bases. Per germline, CDR1 LGHDT and CDR2 YNNKEL (reference sequence). The CDR3 has 15 amino acids. The ends lost 1 base at V and 6 bases at J; junction bases unmatched: 9. This CDR3 is CASSQGWAGASEQYF. The CDR3 coding sequence is TGTGCCAGCAGCCAAGGATGGGCGGGAGCCAGCGAGCAGTACTTC.

The chain employs TRBV7-2 and TRBJ2-2, with 8 nucleotides matching TRBD2. V lost 4 bases and J lost 7; bases outside the gene matches: 11. CDR3 length equals 16 residues. The germline V gene has CDR1 SGHTA and CDR2 FQGNSA. The CDR3: CASSSRGREGLGELFF. Written as DNA, the CDR3 is TGTGCCAGCAGCTCAAGGGGTCGGGAGGGCCTCGGGGAGCTGTTTTTT. Based on the CDR3 plus reference TRBV7-2 and TRBJ2-2, the full variable domain is GAGVSQSPSNKVTEKGKDVELRCDPISGHTALYWYRQSLGQGLEFLIYFQGNSAPDKSGLPSDRFSAERTGGSVSTLTIQRTQQEDSAVYLCASSSRGREGLGELFFGEGSRLTVL.

This clone has more than one count but fewer than ten. The chain links TRBV6-6 to TRBJ2-7; weak D call: TRBD1 (5 bases). The CDR3 contains 15 residues. Trimming took 8 bases from V and 4 from J, leaving 21 bases between them. Germline V gives CDR1 MNHNY, CDR2 SVGAGI (reference sequence). CDR3 sequence (DNA): TGTGCCAGCGCTTGGCAGGGAAGTGCCACTTACGAGCAGTACTTC. This codes for CASAWQGSATYEQYF.

This clone was detected a few times. The rearrangement links TRBV27 to TRBJ2-4, with 9 positions matching TRBD2. The V and J ends lost 6 bases and 1 base, in that order; junction bases with no gene match: 10. Germline values: CDR1 MNHEY, CDR2 SMNVEV (reference sequence). The CDR3 length is 17 residues. The CDR3 protein is CASRAGAGGRAKNIQYF. The CDR3 coding sequence is TGTGCCAGCAGGGCGGGAGCGGGGGGCCGGGCCAAAAACATTCAGTACTTC.

This clone has just a few counts. The V gene is TRBV6-5, the J gene TRBJ1-2; 10 bases fit TRBD1. Germline V gives CDR1 MNHEY, CDR2 SVGAGI. Trimming took 6 bases from V and 9 from J; bases not matched to a gene: 10. This CDR3 region has 14 residues. This chain's CDR3 is CASRTPGQGNRYTF. The DNA of the CDR3 is TGTGCCAGCAGAACACCGGGACAGGGGAATCGCTACACCTTC.

The chain couples TRBV7-2 to TRBJ2-1; 7 bases are shared with TRBD1. The CDR3 sequence is 13 residues long. The V and J ends lost 2 bases and 9 bases, in that order; junction bases with no gene match: 4. The V gene's germline CDR1 is SGHTA and CDR2 FQGNSA. The CDR3 region has the DNA TGTGCCAGCAGCTTAAAGACAGGGATTGAGCAGTTCTTC. It specifies CASSLKTGIEQFF. The variable domain in full, completed from reference TRBV7-2 and TRBJ2-1, reads GAGVSQSPSNKVTEKGKDVELRCDPISGHTALYWYRQSLGQGLEFLIYFQGNSAPDKSGLPSDRFSAERTGGSVSTLTIQRTQQEDSAVYLCASSLKTGIEQFFGPGTRLTVL.

The chain combines TRBV11-1 with TRBJ2-1, with 13 nucleotides matching TRBD2. There are 16 residues in the CDR3. From germline, CDR1 is SGHAT and CDR2 FQDESV (reference sequence). Unmatched junction bases numbered 7, after V lost 4 bases and J lost 7 bases. CDR3 in amino acids: CASSSNPGLAGNEQFF. The CDR3 DNA reads as TGTGCCAGCAGCTCGAACCCGGGACTAGCGGGAAATGAGCAGTTCTTC.

The chain's CDR3 is CASSFPLTGSSDTIYF. The CDR3, as DNA: TGTGCCAGCAGCTTCCCTTTGACAGGGAGTAGTGACACCATATATTTT. J is TRBJ1-3 and V is TRBV7-8; 7 nucleotides align to TRBD1. The length of the CDR3 is 16 residues. The V and J ends lost 3 bases and 8 bases, in that order; junction bases with no gene match: 13. The germline V gene has CDR1 SGHVS and CDR2 FQNEAQ.

This chain uses TRBV10-3 with TRBJ1-5; unclear D gene. Germline CDR1 and CDR2: ENHRY and SYGVKD. The CDR3 contains 12 residues. The V and J ends lost 3 bases and 4 bases respectively, with 4 bases between them. The CDR3 DNA follows: TGTGCCATCAGTGACCAAAATCAGCCCCAGCATTTT. Translating gives CAISDQNQPQHF.

This chain uses TRBV5-1 with TRBJ1-1; no clear D. CDR1 and CDR2 (germline): SGHRS, YFSETQ. This CDR3 has 12 amino acids. V was clipped by 3 bases and J by 7 bases, with 10 bases between them. CDR3 in DNA: TGCGCCAGCAGCTCTGACACCGGTGAAGCTTTCTTT. Protein: CASSSDTGEAFF.

This chain uses TRBV5-6 with TRBJ1-2; 11 positions match TRBD1. Losses at the gene ends were 3 bases for V and 8 bases for J; bases not matched to a gene: 12. From germline, CDR1 is SGHDT and CDR2 YYEEEE. The CDR3 runs 16 residues. The CDR3 bases are TGTGCCAGCAGCTCCCGGGACAGGGGGTTTCGGGAGGGCTACACCTTC. It is translated as CASSSRDRGFREGYTF.

This rearrangement joins TRBV11-3 to TRBJ1-3, with TRBD1 matching over 8 bases. The CDR3 contains 15 residues. After removal of 5 bases from V and 0 bases from J, the junction contained 3 bases not matched to a gene. Germline CDR1 SGHNT, CDR2 YENEEA. The CDR3 nucleotides read TGTGCCAGCAGCCCCGGACAGGGCTCTGGAAACACCATATATTTT. Residues: CASSPGQGSGNTIYF.

This clone showed up just a few times. The rearrangement uses TRBV7-9 and TRBJ2-1; weak D call: TRBD2 (5 bases). Looked up from germline, CDR1 is SEHNR and CDR2 is FQNEAQ (reference sequence). The CDR3 extends over 15 amino acids. Trimming cost V 8 bases and J 5 bases, with 19 bases left between them. CDR3 residues: CASGPGILNNNEQFF. CDR3 nucleotide sequence: TGTGCCAGCGGCCCCGGGATTCTGAACAACAATGAGCAGTTCTTC.